Below are 21 T cell receptor beta chains sequenced from a single sample in a study of CD8 T cells in ankylosing spondylitis. TCRdb reanalysed the 5' RACE reads using MiXCR and keeps one entry per CDR3 protein. Seen here are about 160,000 distinct CDR3 sequences, around 20% observed once, and the top ten hold over 7%. The sample taken for sequencing was blood, either unsorted or a sorted T cell fraction (not recorded which). These TCRs come from a male donor with ankylosing spondylitis or in good health (not recorded which).

This clonotype occurred a few times. The chain joins TRBV29-1 to TRBJ1-1; D is undetermined. The CDR3 is made up of 11 amino acids. Trimming took off 5 bases at V and 3 bases at J, with 7 bases between the two ends. Germline V lookup: CDR1 SQVTM, CDR2 ANQGSEA. In nucleotides, the CDR3 is TGCAGCGTTTCCGACTACACTGAAGCTTTCTTT. Translating gives CSVSDYTEAFF.

V is TRBV27 and J is TRBJ2-1; D is ambiguous. Germline CDR1 and CDR2: MNHEY and SMNVEV (reference sequence). The V and J ends lost 4 bases and 0 bases respectively, with 10 bases between them. The CDR3 runs 15 residues. The CDR3 protein is CASSYQTRSYNEQFF. CDR3 nucleotide sequence: TGTGCCAGCAGTTATCAGACTCGCTCCTACAATGAGCAGTTCTTC.

This clonotype has at least ten counts. J is TRBJ2-4 and V is TRBV4-1; D call uncertain. The CDR3 is 12 residues long. Trimming removed 2 bases from V and 6 bases from J, with 5 bases in between. The V gene's germline CDR1 is MGHRA and CDR2 YSYEKL. Written as DNA, the CDR3 is TGCGCCAGCAGCCAAATGCTAAACATTCAGTACTTC. Its translation: CASSQMLNIQYF.

This sequence joins TRBV28 and TRBJ2-2; the D is unclear. The CDR3 sequence is 11 residues long. In germline, CDR1 is MDHEN, CDR2 SYDVKM. Trimming cost V 6 bases and J 6 bases, with 5 bases left between them. CDR3 loop: CASRSPGELFF. CDR3 coding DNA: TGTGCCAGCAGATCACCCGGGGAGCTGTTTTTT.

This clonotype was found many times. V and J are TRBV10-3 and TRBJ2-1; no clear D gene. Germline V CDR1 and CDR2: ENHRY, SYGVKD. Trimming took off 6 bases at V and 8 bases at J, with 11 bases between the two ends. This CDR3 contains 12 residues. CDR3 loop: CAISPSRDEQFF. In DNA form, the CDR3 reads TGTGCCATCAGCCCCTCCCGGGATGAGCAGTTCTTC.

The table lists this clonotype with a few counts. DNA of the CDR3: TGTGCCAGCAGCTTAGTAGGGACTAGAGTTCTGGGTGAGCAGTTCTTC. It yields the protein CASSLVGTRVLGEQFF. The chain recombines TRBV7-9 with TRBJ2-1, with TRBD2 matching 8 bases. The CDR3 length is 16 residues. The V gene end was trimmed by 1 base and the J gene end by 9 bases; junction bases not matched to a gene: 11. Germline CDR1 and CDR2: SEHNR and FQNEAQ (reference sequence).

A remark on this clonotype: A much larger clone is a single base away; this may be a read error. The gene calls are TRBV28 and TRBJ2-1, with D uncertain. CDR3 length: 14 residues. Germline V gene lookup returns CDR1 MDHEN and CDR2 SYDVKM. The CDR3 nucleotides read TGTGCCAGCACCCAAGAACAGAGATACAGTGAGCAGTTCTTC. It translates to CASTQEQRYSEQFF.

A word on this clonotype: A much larger clone differs from this one at a single base, so this may be a read error. V is TRBV20-1 and J is TRBJ2-3, with a weak D call TRBD1 (5 bases). Germline values: CDR1 DFQATT, CDR2 SNEGSKA (reference sequence). CDR3 length: 11 amino acids. CDR3 sequence reads: CSASQTDAQYF. The CDR3 DNA reads as TGCAGTGCTAGTCAGACAGATGCGCAGTATTTT.

This clonotype was counted at least ten times. The chain uses TRBV20-1 and TRBJ1-4; TRBD1 might be the D (5 bases). V lost 3 bases and J 3 bases, leaving 8 bases between the germline ends. The CDR3 sequence is 13 residues long. From germline, CDR1 is DFQATT and CDR2 SNEGSKA (reference sequence). The CDR3 region has the DNA TGCAGTGCTAGTCGGGGACCTAATGAAAAACTGTTTTTT. It specifies CSASRGPNEKLFF.

This clonotype was picked up many times. The chain has TRBV4-2 and TRBJ1-5; TRBD1 might be the D (5 bases). CDR1 is LGHNA, CDR2 YNFKEQ, per germline. Deletions cut 0 bases from V and 4 bases from J, with 10 bases between. CDR3 length equals 15 residues. CDR3 residues: CASSQDAGGNQPQHF. CDR3 DNA sequence: TGTGCCAGCAGCCAAGATGCTGGGGGGAATCAGCCCCAGCATTTT.

The chain carries TRBV20-1 and TRBJ1-1; 7 nucleotides match TRBD1. Germline V gene sequence: CDR1 DFQATT, CDR2 SNEGSKA (reference sequence). J was trimmed by 5 bases and V by 2 bases; bases with no gene match: 14. The CDR3 loop spans 16 amino acids. As DNA, the CDR3 is TGCAGTGCTAGAACCGAGACAGGGATACTCGAGACTGAAGCTTTCTTT. Protein: CSARTETGILETEAFF.

This chain links TRBV10-3 with TRBJ2-5, with 9 bases lining up with TRBD1. CDR3 length: 13 residues. CDR1 is ENHRY and CDR2 is SYGVKD in the germline V gene. The V and J ends lost 7 bases and 10 bases, in that order; junction bases with no gene match: 10. Here the CDR3 reads CAIMRGTGQDQYF. The CDR3 DNA reads as TGTGCCATCATGAGGGGGACAGGGCAAGACCAGTACTTC.

This clonotype has more than one count but fewer than ten. The gene calls are TRBV3-1 and TRBJ2-4; 9 nucleotides align to TRBD2. This CDR3 has 17 residues. Germline trimming cut 0 bases from V and 1 base from J; bases unmatched to any gene: 4. CDR1 is LGHDT, CDR2 YNNKEL, per germline (reference sequence). The CDR3 DNA reads TGTGCCAGCAGCCAAGATTCCCTAGCGGGGGCCAAAAACATTCAGTACTTC. Protein sequence: CASSQDSLAGAKNIQYF.

This clonotype appeared many times. The J gene is TRBJ2-7, the V gene TRBV20-1; 11 nucleotides align to TRBD2. J gave up 3 bases and V 5 bases, and 6 bases lay outside the gene matches. Germline V gives CDR1 DFQATT, CDR2 SNEGSKA (reference sequence). This CDR3 has 14 residues. CDR3 sequence (DNA): TGCAGTGCTGATCGACTAGCGGGGCACTACGAGCAGTACTTC. This gives the protein CSADRLAGHYEQYF.

This clonotype was seen repeatedly, ten times or more. The chain employs TRBV4-1 and TRBJ2-1, with no clear D. The CDR3 extends over 16 amino acids. Per germline, CDR1 MGHRA and CDR2 YSYEKL. V lost 5 bases and J lost 2, with 16 bases in between. The CDR3 nucleotides read TGCGCCAGCAGCGATACTACCATCCCTCCCTACAATGAGCAGTTCTTC. It codes for CASSDTTIPPYNEQFF.

This clonotype was detected many times. The rearrangement links TRBV28 to TRBJ2-2; TRBD1 matches 8 bases. CDR3 length: 16 amino acids. Germline loops: CDR1 MDHEN, CDR2 SYDVKM. V shed 9 bases, J shed 3 bases, and the junction held 12 bases outside the gene matches. The CDR3 DNA follows: TGTGCCAGTTATGGACAGGGCCTTCGGGACACCGGGGAGCTGTTTTTT. Residues: CASYGQGLRDTGELFF.

This clonotype was seen at least ten times. This chain links TRBV19 with TRBJ2-1; 7 bases line up with TRBD2. With V trimmed by 4 bases and J by 7 bases, 10 bases remained unmatched. The CDR3 has 15 residues. CDR1 is LNHDA and CDR2 is SQIVND in the germline V gene (reference sequence). The CDR3 loop is CASSTRAGVTNEQFF. The CDR3 coding sequence is TGTGCCAGTAGTACCCGGGCGGGAGTAACTAATGAGCAGTTCTTC.

The chain combines TRBV6-5 with TRBJ1-5, with D uncertain. Germline CDR1 MNHEY, CDR2 SVGAGI. The CDR3 length is 14 residues. The germline V and J ends were trimmed by 0 bases and 5 bases, with 8 bases remaining between them. The CDR3 DNA is TGTGCCAGCAGTTACTCGAGAAGGGATCAGCCCCAGCATTTT. As protein: CASSYSRRDQPQHF.

This sequence joins TRBV3-1 and TRBJ2-2; D gene unclear. This CDR3 has 15 amino acids. Deletions cut 1 base from V and 4 bases from J, with 10 bases between. Germline V lookup: CDR1 LGHDT, CDR2 YNNKEL (reference sequence). CDR3 sequence (DNA): TGTGCCAGCAGCCAAGTCATAGGAGCCACCGGGGAGCTGTTTTTT. As protein: CASSQVIGATGELFF.

The chain combines TRBV7-9 with TRBJ2-2; no clear D. The V gene's germline CDR1 is SEHNR and CDR2 FQNEAQ (reference sequence). The V end was cut by 7 bases, the J end by 2 bases, with 14 bases between. This CDR3 has 15 amino acids. CDR3 protein: CASTMRTANTGELFF. Here the CDR3 DNA reads TGTGCCAGCACCATGCGTACGGCAAACACCGGGGAGCTGTTTTTT. The whole variable domain, remainder taken from reference TRBV7-9 and TRBJ2-2, is DTGVSQNPRHKITKRGQNVTFRCDPISEHNRLYWYRQTLGQGPEFLTYFQNEAQLEKSRLLSDRFSAERPKGSFSTLEIQRTEQGDSAMYLCASTMRTANTGELFFGEGSRLTVL.

This chain links TRBV5-1 with TRBJ2-5; 7 nucleotides line up with TRBD2. This CDR3 comprises 15 residues. CDR1 and CDR2 (germline): SGHRS, YFSETQ. V lost 2 bases and J lost 1; bases outside the gene matches: 5. CDR3: CASSLGRDTQETQYF. CDR3 sequence (DNA): TGCGCCAGCAGCTTAGGGAGGGATACCCAAGAGACCCAGTACTTC.